The subject of this entry is one T cell receptor (beta chain). This clonotype was seen many times. Its specific antigen is unknown. Base qualities are not recorded, but no much larger clone differs from it by a single base. Lymph node samples were obtained from the axillary draining lymph nodes of breast cancer patients. These data belong to a study of breast tumors, draining lymph nodes, adjacent tissues (TCRdb year 2016). A note on the overall study: In breast cancer patients, the study compared the TCR beta repertoires of tumor, adjacent nontumor tissue and axillary lymph nodes. In human breast cancer, the study set out to assess how tumor, surrounding tissue and draining lymph node repertoires relate to one another and whether T cells might be exchanged between them.

CDR1 and CDR2 were assigned from the germline V gene as SGHRS and YFSETQ. The CDR3 numbers 13 residues from cysteine through phenylalanine. The kept DNA is CDR3 alone, 39 bases in frame from the first base. V loses 2 bases of germline sequence and J loses 5 bases, and the interval between the two ends is 10 bases. The sample was run on an Illumina HiSeq 2000. TCR beta chain libraries were generated through multiplex PCR amplification. The amplified TCR beta chain products were analyzed by high-throughput sequencing. The public reads were reanalyzed by TCRdb: fastp trimming at Q25, MiXCR alignment, in-frame beta chains only. For every CDR3 protein sequence, its rows merge into one entry that carries the most common genes and DNA. The table for this sample lists roughly 130,000 distinct CDR3 sequences; around a third of them were counted only once. About 2.5% of the sample is in the top ten clones. Findings and caveats that apply to the study as a whole: The similarity between tumor and nontumor tissue repertoires was significantly greater in luminal-like breast cancer than in basal-like breast cancer. The conclusion that tumor T cells originate in lymph nodes was framed as consistent with a hypothesis rather than directly demonstrated. The data were considered consistent with most tumor T cells being derived from the lymph node and subsequently expanding within tumor tissue. Tumor T-cell repertoires showed less diversity than lymph node repertoires and more diversity than nontumor tissue repertoires, and tumor T-cell repertoires showed preferential V and J gene usage.

The sequencing sample was made of axillary lymph node tissue. The receptor was isolated from a female donor with breast cancer. Some clones in this sample may be carry-over from other donors' samples. The rearrangement combines TRBV5-1 with TRBJ1-2; the D gene is perhaps TRBD1, from 6 matching bases. The DNA sequence is as follows: TGCGCCAGCAGCTTCTTAACAGGGTATGGCTACACCTTC. It translates to CASSFLTGYGYTF.